This is a list of T cell receptor beta chains from one sample in a study of T cell responses to AZD1222 COVID-19 vaccine. Repertoires were generated with immunoSEQ multiplex PCR, while TCRdb's copy carries only in-frame clones and drops some. Among approximately 100,000 clones listed, 85% to 90% were seen once. Sample: peripheral blood, taken on day 0 of AZD1222 vaccination. These receptors all come from an adult in good health. The CDR3 runs from the conserved cysteine through the conserved F or W.

V: TRBV7-7; J: TRBJ2-5; CDR3: CASSLYSGIDETQYF
V: TRBV28; J: TRBJ2-2; CDR3: CATGGRGDTGELFF
V: TRBV29-1; J: TRBJ2-5; CDR3: CSVAGTLQETQYF
V: TRBV5-1; J: TRBJ2-3; CDR3: CASSGWTGEDTQYF
V: TRBV9; J: TRBJ1-1; CDR3: CASSVGTDLMNTEAFF
V: TRBV6-5; J: TRBJ2-6; CDR3: CASSILGVLTF
V: TRBV5-4; J: TRBJ2-5; CDR3: CASSIAGAETQYF
V: TRBV19; J: TRBJ1-2; CDR3: CASHGTGGNYGYTF
V: TRBV25-1; J: TRBJ1-6; CDR3: CASKESIYNSPLHF
V: TRBV2; J: TRBJ1-5; CDR3: CASRGQPISNQPQHF
V: TRBV11-2; J: TRBJ2-7; CDR3: CASSSRPSYEQYF
V: TRBV10-2; J: TRBJ2-1; CDR3: CASSDWLAFDNEQFF
V: TRBV19; J: TRBJ2-1; CDR3: CASRRTGESYNEQFF
V: TRBV9; J: TRBJ1-1; CDR3: CASSATPTTNTEAFF
V: TRBV9; J: TRBJ2-1; CDR3: CASSLPGLAGYNEQFF
V: TRBV28; J: TRBJ1-3; CDR3: CASLGHLGNTIYF
V: TRBV6-1; J: TRBJ1-2; CDR3: CASSDPSRGGGYGYTF
V: TRBV7-9; J: TRBJ1-5; CDR3: CASSDSNQPQHF
V: TRBV6-5; J: TRBJ1-2; CDR3: CASSPTGDNYGYTF
V: TRBV4-2; J: TRBJ1-5; CDR3: CASSQDPGGSHQPQHF
V: TRBV28; J: TRBJ1-6; CDR3: CASSLVDSPLHF
V: TRBV29-1; J: TRBJ2-2; CDR3: CSVGTGVELFF
V: TRBV7-2; J: TRBJ1-6; CDR3: CASSSRGFGGSPLHF
V: TRBV2; J: TRBJ1-4; CDR3: CASKLPAGEKLFF
V: TRBV10-3; J: TRBJ2-3; CDR3: CAIMGDSTDTQYF
V: TRBV7-2; J: TRBJ1-6; CDR3: CASSISSQGDSPLHF
V: TRBV19; J: TRBJ2-5; CDR3: CASSPGQNRETQYF
V: TRBV11-2; J: TRBJ1-1; CDR3: CASSLDGESGAEAFF
V: TRBV3-1/TRBV3-2; J: TRBJ1-2; CDR3: CASSQDGVNGYTF
V: TRBV9; J: TRBJ2-5; CDR3: CASSVGRGQETQYF
V: TRBV9; J: TRBJ1-3; CDR3: CASSTPLTGGSSGNTIYF
V: TRBV28; J: TRBJ2-1; CDR3: CASSPPLAGSYNEQFF
V: TRBV19; J: TRBJ1-5; CDR3: CASSIDLGVGSNQPQHF
V: TRBV7-3; J: TRBJ2-7; CDR3: CASSLTAGYEQYF
V: TRBV6-1; J: TRBJ1-1; CDR3: CASSQQGATEAFF
V: TRBV6-1; J: TRBJ2-1; CDR3: CASSEARDRGYGGNEQFF
V: TRBV6-5; J: TRBJ1-2; CDR3: CASEGSYGYTF